The rows below give T cell receptor beta chains drawn from one sample of a study of T cell responses to AZD1222 COVID-19 vaccine. The data were produced by immunoSEQ multiplex PCR, yet TCRdb's version contains in-frame clones alone and is incomplete. The profile shows 95,000 to 150,000 clones, more than 85% of them singletons. The source was peripheral blood, collected 28 days after the second AZD1222 dose. These receptors came from an adult who received the AZD1222 COVID-19 vaccine. CDR3s leave out the opening cysteine and the closing phenylalanine or tryptophan. D genes are given only for firm matches.

j_gene	len	d_gene	v_gene	CDR3aa
TRBJ1-1	11	NA	TRBV3-1/TRBV3-2	ASSQLWNTEAF
TRBJ1-5	13	TRBD1	TRBV4-2	ASSQGQGDNQPQH
TRBJ1-5	12	NA	TRBV5-8	ASTPRQDNQPQH
TRBJ2-5	14	TRBD2	TRBV28	ASSPTSGGAEETQY
TRBJ2-7	10	TRBD1	TRBV19	ASGTGTYEQY
TRBJ2-7	12	NA	TRBV18	ASSPLGSRDEQY
TRBJ1-6	13	NA	TRBV7-9	ASSLAGSWGSPLH
TRBJ1-6	10	NA	TRBV30	AWSPGDSPLH
TRBJ1-6	12	NA	TRBV5-4	ASSLGRDNSPLH
TRBJ1-6	12	TRBD1	TRBV2	ASSGGTGNSPLH
TRBJ2-5	13	NA	TRBV5-6	ASSLEGLGRETQY
TRBJ1-2	12	NA	TRBV28	ASSPQVTNYGYT
TRBJ1-5	15	NA	TRBV15	ATSRDSGRNSNQPQH
TRBJ2-7	14	TRBD2	TRBV3-1/TRBV3-2	ASSQSGLARTYEQY
TRBJ2-2	13	TRBD1	TRBV6-6	ASSYRARGTGELF
TRBJ1-1	12	TRBD1	TRBV29-1	SVATTGGATEAF
TRBJ1-1	11	NA	TRBV18	ASSPGLNTEAF
TRBJ2-3	12	TRBD2	TRBV6-5	ASTSGGGTDTQY
TRBJ2-1	12	TRBD1	TRBV5-4	ASSTSGTGDEQF
TRBJ2-3	12	NA	TRBV5-1	ASSLAPSTDTQY
TRBJ1-1	13	NA	TRBV9	ASSGASGSNTEAF